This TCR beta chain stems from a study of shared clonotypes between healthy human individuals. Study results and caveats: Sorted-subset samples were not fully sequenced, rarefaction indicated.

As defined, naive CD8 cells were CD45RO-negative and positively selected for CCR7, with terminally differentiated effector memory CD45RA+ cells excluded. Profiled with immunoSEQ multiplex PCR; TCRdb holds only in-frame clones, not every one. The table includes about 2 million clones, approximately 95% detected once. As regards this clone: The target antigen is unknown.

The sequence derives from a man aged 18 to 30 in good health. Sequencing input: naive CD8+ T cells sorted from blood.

The CDR3 spells CASSPETNLPYEQYF. CDR3 bases: TGTGCCAGCAGCCCCGAAACCAACCTCCCCTACGAGCAGTACTTC. This rearrangement joins TRBV6-5 to TRBJ2-7; D call uncertain. V lost 6 bases and J 2 bases, leaving 17 bases between the germline ends. The CDR3 is 15 amino acids. Germline V CDR1 and CDR2: MNHEY, SVGAGI.